Following are 31 T cell receptor beta chains from one sample sequenced in a study of T cells after yellow fever vaccination. MiXCR, run by TCRdb on the 5' RACE reads, gives a single entry per CDR3 protein. The sample yields some 300,000 distinct CDR3 sequences, 8.5% to 10% seen once. The sample consisted of CD4+ T cells sorted from PBMCs, taken 5 days after the yellow fever booster vaccination. The receptors come from a man between 18 and 35 years old who received the YFV17D yellow fever vaccine.

The gene calls are TRBV4-2 and TRBJ2-3; 8 bases match TRBD1. Germline V gives CDR1 LGHNA, CDR2 YNFKEQ. J lost 4 bases, V lost 0 bases, and 6 bases had no gene match. The CDR3 has 16 amino acids. CDR3 residues: CASSQDPGGRADTQYF. The CDR3 coding sequence is TGTGCCAGCAGCCAAGATCCAGGGGGCAGAGCAGATACGCAGTATTTT.

The gene calls are TRBV4-3 and TRBJ2-7; D is uncertain. Deletions cut 0 bases from V and 3 bases from J, with 12 bases between. The CDR3 consists of 15 residues. Per germline, CDR1 LGHNA and CDR2 YSLEER. CDR3 coding DNA: TGCGCCAGCAGCCAAGAGGCCATATCCTTCTACGAGCAGTACTTC. It specifies CASSQEAISFYEQYF.

There are many counts of this clonotype. The V gene is TRBV20-1, the J gene TRBJ2-5; weak D call: TRBD2 (5 bases). V was clipped by 0 bases and J by 8 bases, with 7 bases between them. Germline V lookup: CDR1 DFQATT, CDR2 SNEGSKA (reference sequence). The CDR3 runs to 11 residues. The CDR3: CSARDEGTQYF. The CDR3 DNA reads as TGCAGTGCTAGAGATGAGGGTACCCAGTACTTC.

The chain employs TRBV27 and TRBJ1-2, with a possible D match to TRBD1 (5 bases). Trimming shortened V by 2 bases and J by 2 bases, and 27 bases separated the two germline ends. This CDR3 has 20 residues. From germline, CDR1 is MNHEY and CDR2 SMNVEV (reference sequence). CDR3 coding DNA: TGTGCCAGCAGTTTAGCCCCCCGGGGACCGAATTGGCTCAAGAACTATGGCTACACCTTC. As protein: CASSLAPRGPNWLKNYGYTF.

This clonotype was seen a few times. The chain combines TRBV3-1 with TRBJ1-1, with D possibly matching TRBD1 (6 bases). The CDR3 covers 14 residues. The germline CDR1 and CDR2 sequences are LGHDT and YNNKEL (reference sequence). The ends were cut back, 3 bases at V and 5 bases at J, with 13 bases in the middle. CDR3 amino acids: CASSHGGAGTEAFF. The CDR3 DNA follows: TGTGCCAGCAGCCACGGGGGGGCCGGGACTGAAGCTTTCTTT.

This clonotype was seen only a few times. The CDR3 bases are TGCAGCGTAGTGGGGGGGTCGAGCTCCTACAATGAGCAGTTCTTC. It codes for CSVVGGSSSYNEQFF. The rearrangement joins TRBV29-1 to TRBJ2-1, with TRBD2 matching 7 bases. This CDR3 has 15 amino acids. V was clipped by 6 bases and J by 0 bases; unmatched bases: 8. Germline loops: CDR1 SQVTM, CDR2 ANQGSEA.

CDR3 in amino acids: CASSFPGGDTEAFF. CDR3 coding DNA: TGTGCCAGCAGTTTTCCCGGGGGGGACACTGAAGCTTTCTTT. The chain has TRBV6-5 and TRBJ1-1, with D possibly matching TRBD1 (5 bases). The CDR3 is made up of 14 amino acids. The V gene lost 4 bases and the J gene lost 3 bases, with 12 bases spanning the gap. From germline, CDR1 is MNHEY and CDR2 SVGAGI.

This chain uses TRBV7-2 with TRBJ1-5; perhaps TRBD1 as D (5 bases). The CDR3 has 13 residues. Germline V CDR1 and CDR2: SGHTA, FQGNSA. V lost 8 bases and J 7 bases, leaving 15 bases between the germline ends. The DNA for the CDR3 is TGTGCCAGCGCAGGGCGGGGAGACCAGCCCCAGCATTTT. Translation: CASAGRGDQPQHF.

A few counts support this clonotype. The rearrangement uses TRBV7-2 and TRBJ2-7; D remains ambiguous. Germline-derived CDR1 and CDR2 are SGHTA and FQGNSA. CDR3 length: 14 residues. Trimming removed 5 bases at V and 2 bases at J, with 13 bases between. CDR3 nucleotides: TGTGCCAGCAGCCTGAATCGGCAGACCTACGAGCAGTACTTC. This gives the protein CASSLNRQTYEQYF.

In this sample, this clonotype turned up a few times. The J gene is TRBJ2-3, the V gene TRBV29-1; D is tentatively TRBD1 or TRBD2 (5 bases each). The germline V gene has CDR1 SQVTM and CDR2 ANQGSEA. This CDR3 contains 14 residues. V lost 6 bases and J 4 bases, leaving 17 bases between the germline ends. The chain's CDR3 is CSVLRQGEPDTQYF. The CDR3 DNA is TGCAGCGTCTTACGTCAGGGAGAACCAGATACGCAGTATTTT.

This clonotype was seen a handful of times. The rearrangement joins TRBV7-2 to TRBJ2-1; TRBD2 might be the D (5 bases). V shed 5 bases and J shed 8 bases, with 16 bases lying between them. Germline lookup yields CDR1 SGHTA and CDR2 FQGNSA. The CDR3 runs to 14 residues. Here the CDR3 reads CASSQNRDYHEQFF. The DNA for the CDR3 is TGTGCCAGCAGCCAGAACCGGGATTATCATGAGCAGTTCTTC.

This clonotype was counted many times. V is TRBV7-2 and J is TRBJ1-3; D uncertain. The CDR3 sequence is 15 residues long. V shed 4 bases and J shed 3 bases, with 13 bases lying between them. The V gene's germline CDR1 is SGHTA and CDR2 FQGNSA. The CDR3 spells CASSSQNLLGNTIYF. CDR3 in DNA: TGTGCCAGCAGCTCCCAAAACCTGCTTGGAAACACCATATATTTT.

The V gene is TRBV18, the J gene TRBJ1-1; 7 bases agree with TRBD1. The germline V gene encodes CDR1 KGHSH and CDR2 LQKENI. V shed 3 bases, J shed 2 bases, and the junction held 6 bases outside the gene matches. The CDR3 is 15 amino acids. The CDR3 loop reads CASSPSRQGNTEAFF. The CDR3 coding sequence is TGTGCCAGCTCACCGTCGAGACAGGGTAACACTGAAGCTTTCTTT.

This clonotype has more than one count but fewer than ten. CDR3 in DNA: TGTGCCAGGACAGGGTTTCCTCAGCCCCAGCATTTT. The encoded protein is CARTGFPQPQHF. V gene TRBV25-1 combines with J gene TRBJ1-5, with TRBD1 identical over 7 bases. This CDR3 spans 12 amino acids. The V gene's germline CDR1 is MGHDK and CDR2 SYGVNS. V gave up 9 bases and J gave up 6 bases; unmatched junction bases: 5.

This clonotype was seen only a few times. V and J are TRBV20-1 and TRBJ2-3; no clear D gene. CDR3 length: 15 residues. Germline V gene sequence: CDR1 DFQATT, CDR2 SNEGSKA (reference sequence). V lost 5 bases, J lost 2 bases, and 17 bases lay in between. The CDR3, as DNA: TGCAGTGCTGAGACTGTGCCCAAACCCACAGATACGCAGTATTTT. Translated: CSAETVPKPTDTQYF.

J is TRBJ1-5 and V is TRBV4-2, with 9 bases fitting TRBD1. Germline CDR1 and CDR2: LGHNA and YNFKEQ. J gave up 5 bases and V 4 bases, and 6 bases lay outside the gene matches. This CDR3 is 15 amino acids long. CDR3 protein: CASSRADRGDQPQHF. CDR3 in DNA: TGTGCCAGCAGCCGAGCGGACAGGGGAGATCAGCCCCAGCATTTT.

This clonotype was counted at least ten times. The chain uses TRBV7-2 and TRBJ1-2, with D maybe TRBD1 (6 bases). There are 12 residues in the CDR3. Trimming left V 6 bases short and J 8 bases short, with 13 bases between. Germline V CDR1 and CDR2: SGHTA, FQGNSA. The CDR3 spells CASRKPDRGYTF. CDR3 sequence (DNA): TGTGCCAGCAGAAAGCCCGACAGGGGCTACACCTTC.

This clonotype turned up a few times. The chain recombines TRBV7-2 with TRBJ2-1; D possibly corresponds to TRBD2 (7 bases). V was trimmed by 5 bases and J by 3 bases, leaving 17 bases between them. The CDR3 has 16 amino acids. Looked up from germline, CDR1 is SGHTA and CDR2 is FQGNSA. DNA for the CDR3: TGTGCCAGCAGCCCAGAAGGGGGGGGGTTCTACAATGAGCAGTTCTTC. This codes for CASSPEGGGFYNEQFF.

V usage is TRBV5-4 and J usage is TRBJ2-7, with D maybe TRBD1 (6 bases). The ends were cut back, 0 bases at V and 1 base at J, with 14 bases in the middle. Germline values: CDR1 SGHNT, CDR2 YYREEE (reference sequence). CDR3 length equals 16 residues. Here the CDR3 DNA reads TGTGCCAGCAGCTTGGATGGGGGCGGAAGGTCCTACGAGCAGTACTTC. Its protein is CASSLDGGGRSYEQYF.

This clonotype was recorded at least ten times. J is TRBJ2-3 and V is TRBV7-6; TRBD1 might be the D (6 bases). Germline V gives CDR1 SGHVS, CDR2 FNYEAQ. This CDR3 has 14 amino acids. Deletions cut 3 bases from V and 2 bases from J, with 9 bases between. As DNA, the CDR3 is TGTGCCAGCAGCTTTAGGGACAACACAGATACGCAGTATTTT. Its protein is CASSFRDNTDTQYF.

This clonotype has a handful of counts. The V call is TRBV7-6, the J call TRBJ2-2, with 10 positions matching TRBD1. The CDR3 length is 14 residues. Germline loops: CDR1 SGHVS, CDR2 FNYEAQ. V lost 5 bases and J lost 7; bases outside the gene matches: 4. CDR3 region: CASSNRDRGGELFF. The CDR3 DNA sequence: TGTGCCAGCAGCAACCGGGACAGGGGCGGGGAGCTGTTTTTT. Full variable domain (missing parts from reference TRBV7-6 and TRBJ2-2): GAGVSQSPRYKVTKRGQDVALRCDPISGHVSLYWYRQALGQGPEFLTYFNYEAQQDKSGLPNDRFSAERPEGSISTLTIQRTEQRDSAMYRCASSNRDRGGELFFGEGSRLTVL.

The chain uses TRBV4-3 and TRBJ2-4; TRBD2 is a possible D gene (6 bases). This CDR3 spans 18 amino acids. CDR1 and CDR2 (germline): LGHNA, YSLEER. Trimming pared 4 bases from V and 3 bases from J, leaving 22 bases between. CDR3 region: CASSPQWGREVGKNIQYF. Here the CDR3 DNA reads TGCGCCAGCAGCCCCCAGTGGGGAAGGGAGGTCGGCAAAAACATTCAGTACTTC.

This clonotype has more than one count but fewer than ten. The rearrangement joins TRBV7-2 to TRBJ1-5; D call uncertain. CDR1 is SGHTA, CDR2 FQGNSA, per germline. The CDR3 contains 13 residues. The V gene lost 0 bases and the J gene lost 7 bases, with 7 bases spanning the gap. CDR3 loop: CASSLAERQPQHF. CDR3 DNA sequence: TGTGCCAGCAGCTTAGCGGAGAGGCAGCCCCAGCATTTT.

This chain links TRBV7-2 with TRBJ1-1; TRBD1 is a possible D gene (5 bases). Germline values: CDR1 SGHTA, CDR2 FQGNSA. The CDR3 has 13 residues. Deletions cut 5 bases from V and 4 bases from J, with 11 bases between. The CDR3 DNA reads TGTGCCAGCAGCAGGGACGGACGCACTGAAGCTTTCTTT. Translated: CASSRDGRTEAFF. Full variable domain (rest looked up from reference TRBV7-2 and TRBJ1-1): GAGVSQSPSNKVTEKGKDVELRCDPISGHTALYWYRQSLGQGLEFLIYFQGNSAPDKSGLPSDRFSAERTGGSVSTLTIQRTQQEDSAVYLCASSRDGRTEAFFGQGTRLTVV.

This clonotype appeared many times. The rearrangement links TRBV25-1 to TRBJ1-5; D gene ambiguous. The CDR3 runs to 15 residues. Per the germline V gene, CDR1 is MGHDK and CDR2 is SYGVNS. Trimming removed 3 bases at V and 3 bases at J, with 12 bases between. The DNA of the CDR3 is TGTGCCAGCAGTGATCTAGGCAGCCCCAATCAGCCCCAGCATTTT. The encoded protein is CASSDLGSPNQPQHF.

The V and J genes are TRBV20-1 and TRBJ1-2, with D hard to call. Germline loops: CDR1 DFQATT, CDR2 SNEGSKA (reference sequence). This CDR3 has 11 residues. Trimming pared 5 bases from V and 5 bases from J, leaving 9 bases between. As DNA, the CDR3 is TGCAGTGCTCTTACACTATATGGCTACACCTTC. Protein product: CSALTLYGYTF.

This clonotype has only a few counts. A junction boundary mismatches the germline segment, possibly from a read error. The chain uses TRBV4-2 and TRBJ2-3; D uncertain. Germline CDR1 is LGHNA and CDR2 is YNFKEQ. The CDR3 contains 15 residues. The DNA of the CDR3 is TGTGCCAGCATCCAAAGACCGAGGAGCACAGATACGCAGTATTTT. It yields the protein CASIQRPRSTDTQYF.

V is TRBV6-5 and J is TRBJ2-5; unclear D gene. The V and J ends lost 0 bases and 3 bases respectively, with 14 bases between them. Germline CDR1 reads MNHEY; CDR2 reads SVGAGI. There are 16 residues in the CDR3. DNA of the CDR3: TGTGCCAGCAGTTACTCGACTGGACGAGTGAAAGAGACCCAGTACTTC. Encoded protein: CASSYSTGRVKETQYF.

This clonotype was detected only a few times. The chain carries TRBV6-5 and TRBJ1-2; no clear D. This CDR3 contains 13 residues. Trimming cost V 8 bases and J 7 bases, with 17 bases left between them. Germline CDR1 reads MNHEY; CDR2 reads SVGAGI. The CDR3 nucleotides read TGTGCCAGCCGAAGTGGGGAGTCTCGTGGCTACACCTTC. It codes for CASRSGESRGYTF.

This clonotype was seen a few times. The chain employs TRBV6-2 or TRBV6-3 and TRBJ2-3; TRBD1 matches at 10 bases. Germline CDR1 reads MNHEY; CDR2 reads SVGEGT. This CDR3 is built from 15 residues. Losses at the gene ends were 2 bases for V and 4 bases for J; bases not matched to a gene: 3. The CDR3: CASSYPGQGSDTQYF. CDR3 nucleotides: TGTGCCAGCAGTTACCCGGGACAGGGGTCAGATACGCAGTATTTT.

This clonotype was detected a few times. V is TRBV5-1 and J is TRBJ2-1; tentatively, D is TRBD1 or TRBD2 (5 bases each). Germline CDR1 reads SGHRS; CDR2 reads YFSETQ. Trimming took 4 bases from V and 4 from J, leaving 18 bases between them. CDR3 size: 16 residues. The CDR3 sequence: CASSPPRGQLYNEQFF. The CDR3 DNA sequence: TGCGCCAGCAGCCCCCCCCGGGGCCAACTGTACAATGAGCAGTTCTTC.